This TCR beta chain originates from a study of blood T cells in healthy people across ages. A second PCR, run for about 7 to 11 cycles, used a sample-barcoded 5' primer plus a J-beta primer mix. Each cDNA molecule carried a tag from a template-switch adaptor that contained 12 random nucleotides. A single record per CDR3 protein comes from TCRdb applying MiXCR to the 5' RACE reads. Among 540,000 or so distinct CDR3 sequences, 45% to 55% were seen once, and the ten largest hold around 24%. The germline V gene encodes CDR1 MNHEY and CDR2 SVGEGT. The CDR3 covers 16 residues. Trimming shortened V by 4 bases and J by 2 bases, and 17 bases separated the two germline ends. Each donor gave ten milliliters of peripheral blood. RNA extraction gave at least 5 micrograms of total RNA per sample.

This rearrangement joins TRBV6-2 or TRBV6-3 to TRBJ2-5, with D hard to call. This clonotype was sampled from an elderly man in good health. The specimen sequenced was blood. CDR3 sequence (DNA): TGTGCCAGCAGTTCGGGCTACCACAGAGTACAAGAGACCCAGTACTTC. Protein product: CASSSGYHRVQETQYF.